These T cell receptor beta chains were read from a single sample in a study of OX40 agonist ivuxolimab in advanced cancers. Repertoires were generated with immunoSEQ multiplex PCR, while TCRdb's copy carries only in-frame clones and drops some. The repertoire consists of approximately 77,000 clones, with roughly 84% occurring once and the leading ten covering under 8.5%. This material consisted of CD4+ or CD8+ T cells sorted from blood, taken in a trial of the OX40 agonist ivuxolimab. The receptors stem from an adult with an advanced solid tumor such as melanoma, head and neck, liver or kidney cancer. CDR3s leave out the opening cysteine and the closing phenylalanine or tryptophan.

CDR3aa,v_gene
ASSQDISGYNEQF,TRBV4-2
ASSLVRVRGVSEAF,TRBV11-2
ATSPDRGNTEPF,TRBV15
ASSLYRNTGELF,TRBV7-6
ASSELLGNYGYT,TRBV25-1
ASSVVTSAYNEQF,TRBV9
ASSPWVHYNEQF,TRBV27
ASSLDRREAF,TRBV28
ASSLEGRRNTEAF,TRBV11-2
ASGTGETQY,TRBV10-3
ASRKGQATDTQY,TRBV4-1
ASSYWGTGYT,TRBV6-6
ASSSRVGKQY,TRBV5-6
ASSVGPGKNIQY,TRBV9
ASSPGTGGGSGNTIY,TRBV19